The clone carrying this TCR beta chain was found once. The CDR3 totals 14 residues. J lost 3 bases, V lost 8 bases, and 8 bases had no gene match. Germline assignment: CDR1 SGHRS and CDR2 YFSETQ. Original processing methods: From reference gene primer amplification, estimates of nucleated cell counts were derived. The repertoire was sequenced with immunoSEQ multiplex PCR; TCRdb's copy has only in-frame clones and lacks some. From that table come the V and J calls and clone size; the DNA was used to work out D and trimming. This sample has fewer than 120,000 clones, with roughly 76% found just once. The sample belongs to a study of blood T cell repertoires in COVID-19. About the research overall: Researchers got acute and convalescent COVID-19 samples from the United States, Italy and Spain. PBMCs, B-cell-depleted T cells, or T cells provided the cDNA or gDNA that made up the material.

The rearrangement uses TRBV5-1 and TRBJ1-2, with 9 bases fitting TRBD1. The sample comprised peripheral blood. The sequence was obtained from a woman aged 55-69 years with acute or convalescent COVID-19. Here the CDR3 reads CASKLRTGDYGYTF. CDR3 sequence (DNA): TGCGCCAGTAAACTCCGGACAGGGGACTATGGCTACACCTTC.